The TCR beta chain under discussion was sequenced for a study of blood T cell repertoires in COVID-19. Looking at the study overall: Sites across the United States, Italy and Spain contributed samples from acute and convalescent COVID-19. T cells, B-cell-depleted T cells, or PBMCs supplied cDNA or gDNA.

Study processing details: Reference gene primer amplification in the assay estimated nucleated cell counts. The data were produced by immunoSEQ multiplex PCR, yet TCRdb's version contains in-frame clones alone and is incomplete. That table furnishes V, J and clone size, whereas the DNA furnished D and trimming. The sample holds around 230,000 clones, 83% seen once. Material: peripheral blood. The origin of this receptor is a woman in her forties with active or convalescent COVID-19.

The CDR3 bases are TGTGCCAGCAACCCTAGGCGGAGCTCCTACAATGAGCAGTTCTTC. It translates to CASNPRRSSYNEQFF. This chain links TRBV2 with TRBJ2-1, with D hard to call. The CDR3 runs to 15 residues. Looked up from germline, CDR1 is SNHLY and CDR2 is FYNNEI. The germline V and J ends were trimmed by 7 bases and 0 bases, with 13 bases remaining between them.